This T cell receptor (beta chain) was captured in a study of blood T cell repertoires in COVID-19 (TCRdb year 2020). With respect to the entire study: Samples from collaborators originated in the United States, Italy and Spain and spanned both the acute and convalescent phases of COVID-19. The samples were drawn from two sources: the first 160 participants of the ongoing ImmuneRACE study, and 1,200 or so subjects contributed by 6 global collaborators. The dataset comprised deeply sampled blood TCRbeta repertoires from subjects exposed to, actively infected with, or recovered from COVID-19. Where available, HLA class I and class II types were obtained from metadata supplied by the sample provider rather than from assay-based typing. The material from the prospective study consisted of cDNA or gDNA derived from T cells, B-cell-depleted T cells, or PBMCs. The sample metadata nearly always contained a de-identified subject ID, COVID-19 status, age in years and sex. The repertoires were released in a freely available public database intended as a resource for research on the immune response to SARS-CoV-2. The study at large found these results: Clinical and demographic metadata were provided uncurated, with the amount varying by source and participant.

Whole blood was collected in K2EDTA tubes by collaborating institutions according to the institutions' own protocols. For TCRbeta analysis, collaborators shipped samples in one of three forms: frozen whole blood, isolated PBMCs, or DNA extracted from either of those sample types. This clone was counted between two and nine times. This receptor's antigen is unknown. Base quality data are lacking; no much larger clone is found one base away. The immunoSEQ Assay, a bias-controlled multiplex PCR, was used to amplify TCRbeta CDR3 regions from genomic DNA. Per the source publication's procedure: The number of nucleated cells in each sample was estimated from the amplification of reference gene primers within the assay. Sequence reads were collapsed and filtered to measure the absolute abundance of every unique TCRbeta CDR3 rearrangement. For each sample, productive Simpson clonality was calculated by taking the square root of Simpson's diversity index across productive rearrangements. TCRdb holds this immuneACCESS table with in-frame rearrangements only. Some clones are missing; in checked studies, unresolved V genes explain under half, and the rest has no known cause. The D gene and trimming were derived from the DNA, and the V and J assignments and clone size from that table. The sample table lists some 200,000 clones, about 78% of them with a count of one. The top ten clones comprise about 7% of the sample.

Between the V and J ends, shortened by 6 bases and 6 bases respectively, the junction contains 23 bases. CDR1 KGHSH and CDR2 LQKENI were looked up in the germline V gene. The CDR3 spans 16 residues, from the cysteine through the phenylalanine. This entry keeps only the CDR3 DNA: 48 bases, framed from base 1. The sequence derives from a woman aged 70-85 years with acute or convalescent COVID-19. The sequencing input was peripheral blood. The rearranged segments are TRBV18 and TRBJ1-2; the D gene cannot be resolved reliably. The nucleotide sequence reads TGTGCCAGCTCTAACACCCCCGGGTTTTCCAACAATGGCTACACCTTC. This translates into CASSNTPGFSNNGYTF. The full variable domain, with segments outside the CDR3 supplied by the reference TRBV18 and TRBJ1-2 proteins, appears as NAGVMQNPRHLVRRRGQEARLRCSPMKGHSHVYWYRQLPEEGLKFMVYLQKENIIDESGMPKERFSAEFPKEGPSILRIQQVVRGDSAAYFCASSNTPGFSNNGYTFGSGTRLTVV.